Listed below are T cell receptor beta chains from one sample, sequenced in a study of CD8 T cells in ankylosing spondylitis. Using its own MiXCR run on the 5' RACE reads, TCRdb lists one record per CDR3 protein. The sample has 250,000 to 350,000 distinct CDR3 sequences, around 20% seen once. The sample consisted of blood, either unsorted or a sorted T cell fraction (not recorded which). These receptor sequences come from a male donor with ankylosing spondylitis or in good health (not recorded which). The CDR3 runs from the conserved cysteine through the conserved F or W. A D gene is named only where the DNA matches it firmly. Part of the rows lack a size; the others show once, few, many or a class for expanded clones.

v_call	d_call	j_call	clone_size	cdr3_aa	cdr3_nt
TRBV21-1	-	TRBJ2-1	once	CASPPGGTYNEQFF	TGTGCCAGCCCCCCAGGGGGCACCTACAATGAGCAGTTCTTC
TRBV20-1	TRBD2	TRBJ2-3	-	CSASPYLAGGEDTQYF	TGCAGTGCTTCCCCCTACCTAGCGGGAGGCGAAGATACGCAGTATTTT
TRBV29-1	TRBD2	TRBJ2-3	-	CSVVGLAKASTDTQYF	TGCAGCGTTGTGGGACTAGCCAAAGCTAGCACAGATACGCAGTATTTT
TRBV5-1	TRBD2	TRBJ2-3	few	CASSFILAGPTDTQYF	TGCGCCAGCAGCTTTATCCTAGCGGGACCCACAGATACGCAGTATTTT
TRBV20-1	TRBD1	TRBJ1-1	few	CSPRGPRGRENTEAFF	TGCAGTCCGAGGGGGCCACGGGGGAGGGAGAACACTGAAGCTTTCTTT
TRBV5-5	TRBD2	TRBJ2-4	-	CASSLYGLAGPAGNIQYF	TGTGCCAGCAGCTTGTACGGACTAGCGGGACCGGCGGGGAACATTCAGTACTTC
TRBV2	TRBD2	TRBJ2-5	few	CASSDPGTSGKETQYF	TGTGCCAGCAGTGACCCTGGGACTAGCGGGAAAGAGACCCAGTACTTC
TRBV6-5	-	TRBJ1-2	few	CASSYSWRAARGNNYGYTF	TGTGCCAGCAGTTACTCGTGGAGGGCAGCTCGGGGCAATAACTATGGCTACACCTTC
TRBV19	-	TRBJ2-1	few	CASSSGQMLVYNEQFF	TGTGCCAGTAGTTCCGGACAAATGCTTGTCTACAATGAGCAGTTCTTC
TRBV25-1	-	TRBJ1-5	few	CASSDLDRNQAGRNQPQHF	TGTGCCAGCAGTGACCTGGACAGAAACCAGGCGGGGAGGAATCAGCCCCAGCATTTT
TRBV20-1	-	TRBJ1-2	-	CSASLPDGYGYTF	TGCAGTGCTAGCCTGCCAGACGGCTATGGCTACACCTTC